This T cell receptor (beta chain) was obtained from a study of Graves' ophthalmopathy and Graves' hyperthyroidism. Study as a whole: Sampling took place at initial diagnosis, with peripheral blood obtained before any treatment. Study-wide results and limits: Blood was where most expanded thyroid clonotypes above 0.001 frequency also turned up.

The sequenced template was RNA, covering the TCR beta CDR3 region. Second-round multiplex PCR followed a first-round RT-PCR using HTBI primers. TCRdb re-analysed the multiplex PCR reads in MiXCR, keeping a single row per CDR3 protein. The data contain roughly 500,000 distinct CDR3 sequences, 14% of them singletons. The length of the CDR3 is 13 residues. V was clipped by 6 bases and J by 5 bases, with 16 bases between them. Germline CDR1 DFQATT, CDR2 SNEGSKA (reference sequence). There are many counts of this clonotype. What it binds is unknown. Ophthalmopathy-affected donors exhibited moderate-to-severe activity, CAS ≥3, NOSPECS ≥4, and duration under 3 months. Clinical symptoms, serum thyroxine, TRAb, thyroid ultrasound and orbital computed tomography were relied on for diagnosis.

The sequenced sample consisted of blood. This chain uses TRBV20-1 with TRBJ1-2; D not certain. This clonotype was obtained from a woman aged 25 to 39 with Graves' ophthalmopathy. The chain's CDR3 is CSARARAAYGYTF. In DNA form, the CDR3 reads TGCAGTGCACGGGCCCGGGCGGCATATGGCTACACCTTC.